This TCR beta chain was captured by sequencing in a study of blood T cell repertoires in COVID-19. Across the whole study: Acute and convalescent COVID-19 specimens originated in the United States, Italy and Spain. Sample material is recorded as cDNA or gDNA derived from T cells, B-cell-depleted T cells, or PBMCs.

As handled by the study authors: Reference gene primer amplification gave estimated nucleated cell counts. TCRdb's copy holds only in-frame clones and misses some; the assay was immunoSEQ multiplex PCR. The V and J calls and clone size were taken over from that table, and D and trimming were inferred from the DNA. The sample lists about 100,000 clones, around 85% occurring once. After removal of 5 bases from V and 5 bases from J, the junction contained 15 bases not matched to a gene. Germline V gene sequence: CDR1 KGHDR, CDR2 SFDVKD. The CDR3 totals 17 residues. The count of this clone is one. Specimen: peripheral blood. The receptor was derived from a man in his fifties with active or convalescent COVID-19. The gene calls are TRBV24-1 and TRBJ1-2; 8 nucleotides align to TRBD1. Here the CDR3 reads CATSASYGTGRGYGYTF. In DNA, the CDR3 is TGTGCCACCAGTGCTTCGTACGGGACAGGCCGCGGGTATGGCTACACCTTC.